The 3 T cell receptor beta chains below come from one sample, sequenced in a study of T-cell memory formation after mild COVID-19. TCRdb re-called the 5' RACE reads through MiXCR, storing one row per CDR3 protein. Of roughly 150,000 distinct CDR3 sequences listed, 20% to 25% were seen once; the top ten hold approximately 25%. Sequencing used PBMCs or a T cell subset sorted from them (not recorded which). The receptors derive from an adult woman who had mild COVID-19 (a few samples of this study predate the infection). Cell type and time point are not known.

This clonotype was found a few times. The chain couples TRBV5-1 to TRBJ2-2; D may be TRBD1 (7 bases). V was trimmed by 0 bases and J by 3 bases, leaving 12 bases between them. The CDR3 length is 16 residues. Germline V gene data show CDR1 as SGHRS and CDR2 as YFSETQ. CDR3 coding DNA: TGCGCCAGCAGCTTGGGGGCGGGACAGTACACCGGGGAGCTGTTTTTT. Its protein is CASSLGAGQYTGELFF. The full variable domain, in which reference TRBV5-1 and TRBJ2-2 provide the parts outside the CDR3, is KAGVTQTPRYLIKTRGQQVTLSCSPISGHRSVSWYQQTPGQGLQFLFEYFSETQRNKGNFPGRFSGRQFSNSRSEMNVSTLELGDSALYLCASSLGAGQYTGELFFGEGSRLTVL.

This clonotype was counted only a few times. The rearrangement joins TRBV27 to TRBJ2-5; D might be TRBD2 (7 bases). CDR3 length equals 17 residues. Trimming pared 4 bases from V and 6 bases from J, leaving 24 bases between. CDR1 is MNHEY and CDR2 is SMNVEV in the germline V gene (reference sequence). CDR3 amino acids: CASSSLAAGAKAKTQYF. For the CDR3, the DNA is TGTGCCAGCAGTTCGTTGGCGGCGGGGGCAAAGGCCAAGACCCAGTACTTC.

This clonotype was detected only once. This chain links TRBV15 with TRBJ1-5; D is ambiguous. Trimming removed 5 bases at V and 7 bases at J, with 12 bases between. Germline loops: CDR1 LNHNV, CDR2 YYDKDF (reference sequence). There are 13 residues in the CDR3. The CDR3 sequence is CATSAEVSQPQHF. The CDR3 nucleotides are TGTGCCACCAGCGCCGAGGTATCGCAGCCCCAGCATTTT.